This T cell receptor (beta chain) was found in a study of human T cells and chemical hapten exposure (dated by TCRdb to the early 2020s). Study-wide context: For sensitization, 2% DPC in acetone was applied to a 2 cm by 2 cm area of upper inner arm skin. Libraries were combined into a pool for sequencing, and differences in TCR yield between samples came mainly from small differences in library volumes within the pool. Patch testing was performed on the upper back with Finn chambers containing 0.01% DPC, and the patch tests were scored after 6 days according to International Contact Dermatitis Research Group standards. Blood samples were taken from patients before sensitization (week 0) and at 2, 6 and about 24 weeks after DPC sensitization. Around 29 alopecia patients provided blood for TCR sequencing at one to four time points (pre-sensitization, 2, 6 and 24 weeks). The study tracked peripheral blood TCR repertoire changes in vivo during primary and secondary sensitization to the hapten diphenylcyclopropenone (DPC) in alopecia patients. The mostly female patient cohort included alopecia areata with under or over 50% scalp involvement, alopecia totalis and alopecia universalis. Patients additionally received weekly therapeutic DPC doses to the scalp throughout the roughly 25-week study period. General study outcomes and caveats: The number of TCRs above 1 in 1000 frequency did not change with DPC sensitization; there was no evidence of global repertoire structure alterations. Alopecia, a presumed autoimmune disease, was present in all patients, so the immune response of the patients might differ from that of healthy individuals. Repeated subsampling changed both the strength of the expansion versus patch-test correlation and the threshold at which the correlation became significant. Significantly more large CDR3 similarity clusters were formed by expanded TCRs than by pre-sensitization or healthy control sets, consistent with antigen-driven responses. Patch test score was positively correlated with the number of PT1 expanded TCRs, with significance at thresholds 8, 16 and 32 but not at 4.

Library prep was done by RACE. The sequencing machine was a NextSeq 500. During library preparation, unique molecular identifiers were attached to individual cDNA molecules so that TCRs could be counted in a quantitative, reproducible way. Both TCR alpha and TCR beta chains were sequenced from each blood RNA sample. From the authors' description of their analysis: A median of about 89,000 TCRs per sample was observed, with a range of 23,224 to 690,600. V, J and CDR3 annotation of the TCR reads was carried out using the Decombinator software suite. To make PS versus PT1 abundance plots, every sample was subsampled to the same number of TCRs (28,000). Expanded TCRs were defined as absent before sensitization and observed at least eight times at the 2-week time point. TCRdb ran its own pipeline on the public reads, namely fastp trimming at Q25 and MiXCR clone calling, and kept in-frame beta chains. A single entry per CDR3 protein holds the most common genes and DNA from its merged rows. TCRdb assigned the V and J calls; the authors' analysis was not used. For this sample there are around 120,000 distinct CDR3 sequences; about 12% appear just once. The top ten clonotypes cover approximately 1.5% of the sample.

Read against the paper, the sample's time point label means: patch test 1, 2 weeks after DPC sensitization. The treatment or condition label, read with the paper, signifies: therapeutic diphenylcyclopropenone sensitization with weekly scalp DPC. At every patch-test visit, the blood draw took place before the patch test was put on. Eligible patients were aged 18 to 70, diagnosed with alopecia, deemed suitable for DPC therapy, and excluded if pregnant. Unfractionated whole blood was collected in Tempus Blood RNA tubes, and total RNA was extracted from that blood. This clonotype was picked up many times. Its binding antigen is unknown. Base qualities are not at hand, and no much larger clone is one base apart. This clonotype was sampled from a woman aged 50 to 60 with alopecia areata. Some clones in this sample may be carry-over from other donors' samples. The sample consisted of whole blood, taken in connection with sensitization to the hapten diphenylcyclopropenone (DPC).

The DNA sequence is as follows: TGCAGTGCCACCACCCGACTAGCGCAAGAGACCCAGTACTTC. Its coded protein is CSATTRLAQETQYF. Recombination connected TRBV20-1 to TRBJ2-5, with TRBD2 identical over 8 junction bases. Germline trimming amounts to 6 bases on V and 2 bases on J, with 8 as the count of junction bases outside the gene matches. From the cysteine up to the phenylalanine, the CDR3 has a length of 14 residues. Of all the DNA, just the CDR3 is kept, 42 bases in frame from base 1. CDR1 and CDR2 are drawn from the germline V gene (reference sequence): DFQATT, SNEGSKA.